The following is a TCR beta chain sequence with its context. The record originates from a study of technical replicates of blood from several donors. Clones were read by immunoSEQ multiplex PCR, and TCRdb kept only the in-frame ones, dropping some. The table lists about 89,000 clones, over 85% of them singletons. The V and J ends lost 4 bases and 2 bases respectively, with 18 bases between them. Germline CDR1 SGHAT, CDR2 FQNNGV. CDR3 length equals 16 residues. The chain uses TRBV11-2 and TRBJ2-7; tentatively, D is TRBD2 (5 bases). Sequencing was done on a sample of T cells isolated from PBMCs. This sequence was found in a human donor in good health. The CDR3 DNA follows: TGTGCCAGCAGCTCGAGCTCCTTTGCGGGTGCCTACGAGCAGTACTTC. Protein: CASSSSSFAGAYEQYF. Full variable domain (remainder filled in from reference TRBV11-2 and TRBJ2-7): EAGVAQSPRYKIIEKRQSVAFWCNPISGHATLYWYQQILGQGPKLLIQFQNNGVVDDSQLPKDRFSAERLKGVDSTLKIQPAKLEDSAVYLCASSSSSFAGAYEQYFGPGTRLTVT.